A selection of T cell receptor beta chains follows, all from one sample in a study of graft-versus-host responses after intestinal transplantation. TCRdb keeps only in-frame clones here, not all; method: immunoSEQ multiplex PCR. The sample has approximately 89,000 clones, over 75% seen once; the top ten hold about 16%. The material was PBMCs, obtained 450 to 480 days after intestinal transplant. Receptors were obtained from a human patient who received an intestinal transplant, so some T cells may come from the graft donor. The CDR3 runs from the conserved cysteine through the conserved F or W. The D gene is left open where the match is weak. The size entry is marked missing in some rows and otherwise reads once, few, many or a size class.

size,length,J,V,D,DNA,CDR3
NA,12,TRBJ1-5,TRBV27,NA,TGTGCCAGCAGCCCGGGGGGGGGCCTCGGGCATTTT,CASSPGGGLGHF
NA,15,TRBJ1-1,TRBV27,NA,TGTGCCAGCAGTTTATCAGGGGGACTGAACACTGAAGCTTTCTTT,CASSLSGGLNTEAFF
once,13,TRBJ1-2,TRBV9,NA,TGTGCCAGCAGCGGGAGGACGGAAGATGGCTACACCTTC,CASSGRTEDGYTF
NA,15,TRBJ2-2,TRBV12-5,NA,TGTGCTAGTGGTGAGGGGTCGGCGAACACCGGGGAGCTGTTTTTT,CASGEGSANTGELFF
once,11,TRBJ2-7,TRBV6-6,NA,TGTGCCAGCGGGCATAATTACGAGCAGTACTTC,CASGHNYEQYF
NA,14,TRBJ2-1,TRBV29-1,TRBD2,TGCAGCGTGGAGAGAGCTAGCGGGCTGGATGAGCAGTTCTTC,CSVERASGLDEQFF
few,17,TRBJ2-1,TRBV4-2,TRBD2,TGTGCCAGCAGCCAAGAGGGACTAGCGGGGGGGCCCCATGAGCAGTTCTTC,CASSQEGLAGGPHEQFF
NA,14,TRBJ1-2,TRBV29-1,TRBD1,TGCAGCGTTGAAGCGCAGGGGGTTGACTATGGCTACACCTTC,CSVEAQGVDYGYTF
NA,15,TRBJ2-1,TRBV6-4,TRBD2,TGTGCCAGCAGTGAGAGGCCTAGCGGTTACAATGAGCAGTTCTTC,CASSERPSGYNEQFF
NA,15,TRBJ1-5,TRBV19,NA,TGTGCCAGTAGTATAGATGAGTATAGCAATCAGCCCCAGCATTTT,CASSIDEYSNQPQHF
NA,14,TRBJ1-2,TRBV19,NA,TGTGCCAGTAGTATTGGAGGATCTCGATATGGCTACACCTTC,CASSIGGSRYGYTF
NA,16,TRBJ2-5,TRBV12-2,NA,TGTGCAAGTCGCTTAGCTAGACAAGGAGGACAAGAGACCCAGTACTTC,CASRLARQGGQETQYF
NA,15,TRBJ1-4,TRBV5-1,NA,TGCGCCAGCAGAGCCACCGGGACGATGGGTGAAAAACTGTTTTTT,CASRATGTMGEKLFF
once,15,TRBJ2-3,TRBV6-1,TRBD1,TGTGCCAGCAGTGTAGTGACAGGGGGGACAGATACGCAGTATTTT,CASSVVTGGTDTQYF
NA,15,TRBJ2-2,TRBV6-1,NA,TGTGCCAGCAACCTAATTGACAGACCCACCGGGGAGCTGTTTTTT,CASNLIDRPTGELFF
NA,14,TRBJ2-7,TRBV4-1,NA,TGCGCCAGCAGCCCTCGCCAGGCCACCTACGAGCAGTACTTC,CASSPRQATYEQYF
NA,13,TRBJ2-7,TRBV5-6,NA,TGTGCCTCCGGGGCCGGCACCTCCTACGAGCAGTACTTC,CASGAGTSYEQYF
NA,14,TRBJ1-2,TRBV6-5,NA,TGTGCCAGCAGTCTCTTAGGACGGAACTATGGCTACACCTTC,CASSLLGRNYGYTF
NA,14,TRBJ1-2,TRBV11-2,NA,TGTGCCAGCAGCTTCCGGGGGCCTAACTATGGCTACACCTTC,CASSFRGPNYGYTF
NA,15,TRBJ1-5,TRBV11-2,NA,TGTGCCAGCAGGACCTGGCCCAATAGCAATCAGCCCCAGCATTTT,CASRTWPNSNQPQHF
NA,14,TRBJ2-5,TRBV19,NA,TGTGCCAGTAGTGGCGGCTACGAGTCTACGGAGCAGTACTTC,CASSGGYESTEQYF
NA,15,TRBJ2-5,TRBV15,NA,TGTGCCACCAGCAGACCACAGGGTTTATATGAGACCCAGTACTTC,CATSRPQGLYETQYF
NA,16,TRBJ1-1,TRBV6-5,NA,TGTGCCAGCAGTTATCTGGGGGCCGAGGGGAACACTGAAGCTTTCTTT,CASSYLGAEGNTEAFF
NA,13,TRBJ1-2,TRBV6-5,NA,TGTGCCAGCAGTGAAAGTTCGTCGGGCCCATACACCTTC,CASSESSSGPYTF
NA,15,TRBJ2-3,TRBV6-1,TRBD2,TGTGCCAGCAGATTGGGAGGGGCCGTAGCAGATACGCAGTATTTT,CASRLGGAVADTQYF
NA,12,TRBJ2-7,TRBV19,NA,TGTGCCAGTAGTATCGGACGGGACGAGCAGTACTTC,CASSIGRDEQYF
once,16,TRBJ2-5,TRBV2,TRBD2,TGTGCCAGCAGTGCCGGGACTAGAGTACCCAAAGAGACCCAGTACTTC,CASSAGTRVPKETQYF
NA,13,TRBJ1-2,TRBV6-5,NA,TGTGCCAGCACCCTAGGGGGTAATTATGGCTACACCTTC,CASTLGGNYGYTF